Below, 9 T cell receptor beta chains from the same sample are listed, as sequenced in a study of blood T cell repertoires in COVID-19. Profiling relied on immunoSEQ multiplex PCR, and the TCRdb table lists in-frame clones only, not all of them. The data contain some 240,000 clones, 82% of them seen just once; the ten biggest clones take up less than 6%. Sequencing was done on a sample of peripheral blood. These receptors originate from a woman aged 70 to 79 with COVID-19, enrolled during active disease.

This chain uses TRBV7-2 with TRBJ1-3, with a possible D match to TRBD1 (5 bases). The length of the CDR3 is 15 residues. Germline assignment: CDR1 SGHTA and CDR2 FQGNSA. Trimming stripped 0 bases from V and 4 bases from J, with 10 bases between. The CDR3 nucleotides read TGTGCCAGCAGCTTAGCGGGTTCAGGGGGAAACACCATATATTTT. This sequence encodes CASSLAGSGGNTIYF.

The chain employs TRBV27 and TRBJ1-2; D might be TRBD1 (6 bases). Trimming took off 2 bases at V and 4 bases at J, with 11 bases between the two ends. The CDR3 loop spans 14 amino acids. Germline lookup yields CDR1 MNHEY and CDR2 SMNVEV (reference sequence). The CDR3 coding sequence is TGTGCCAGCAGTTTAGGGGGCCTTGGCTATGGCTACACCTTC. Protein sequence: CASSLGGLGYGYTF.

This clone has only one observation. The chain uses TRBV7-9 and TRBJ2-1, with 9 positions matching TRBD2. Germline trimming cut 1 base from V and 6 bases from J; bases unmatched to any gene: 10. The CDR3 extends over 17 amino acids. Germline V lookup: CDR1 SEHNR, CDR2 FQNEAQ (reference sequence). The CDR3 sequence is CASSLEVSTSGINEQFF. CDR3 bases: TGTGCCAGCAGCTTAGAGGTTTCGACTAGCGGCATCAATGAGCAGTTCTTC.

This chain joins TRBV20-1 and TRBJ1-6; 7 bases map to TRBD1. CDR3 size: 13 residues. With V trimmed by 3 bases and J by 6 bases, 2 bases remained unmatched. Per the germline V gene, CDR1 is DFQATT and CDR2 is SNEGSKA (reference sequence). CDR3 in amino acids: CSASRGLNSPLHF. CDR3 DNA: TGCAGTGCTAGTAGGGGGCTTAATTCACCCCTCCACTTT.

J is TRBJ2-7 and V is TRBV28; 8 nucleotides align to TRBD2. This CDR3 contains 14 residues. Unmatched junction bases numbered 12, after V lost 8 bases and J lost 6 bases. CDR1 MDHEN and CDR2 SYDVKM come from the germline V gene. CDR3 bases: TGTGCCAGCGGGCCGAGCGGGAGTCGGTTCGAGCAGTACTTC. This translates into CASGPSGSRFEQYF.

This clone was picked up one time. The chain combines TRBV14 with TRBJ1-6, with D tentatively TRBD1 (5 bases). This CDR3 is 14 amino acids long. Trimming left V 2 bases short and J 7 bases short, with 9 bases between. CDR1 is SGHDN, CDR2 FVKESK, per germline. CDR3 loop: CASSQSTGNSPLHF. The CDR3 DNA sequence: TGTGCCAGCAGCCAATCAACAGGAAATTCACCCCTCCACTTT.

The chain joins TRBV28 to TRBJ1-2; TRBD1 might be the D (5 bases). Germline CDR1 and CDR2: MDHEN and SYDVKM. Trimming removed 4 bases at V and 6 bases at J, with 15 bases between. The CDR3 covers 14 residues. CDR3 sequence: CASSSWARGDGYTF. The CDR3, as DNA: TGTGCCAGCAGTTCTTGGGCCCGGGGGGATGGCTACACCTTC.

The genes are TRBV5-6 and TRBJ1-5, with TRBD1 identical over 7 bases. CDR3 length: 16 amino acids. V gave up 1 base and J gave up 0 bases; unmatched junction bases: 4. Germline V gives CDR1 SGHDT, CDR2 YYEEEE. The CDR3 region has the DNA TGTGCCAGCAGCTTGTCAGGGGGATTTAGCAATCAGCCCCAGCATTTT. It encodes CASSLSGGFSNQPQHF.

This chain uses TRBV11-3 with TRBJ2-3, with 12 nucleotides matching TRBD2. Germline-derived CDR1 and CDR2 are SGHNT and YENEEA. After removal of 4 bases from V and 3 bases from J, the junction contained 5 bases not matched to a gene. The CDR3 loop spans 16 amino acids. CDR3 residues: CASSYTGTSGTDTQYF. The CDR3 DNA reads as TGTGCCAGCAGCTACACTGGGACTAGCGGGACAGATACGCAGTATTTT.